This entry lists 10 T cell receptor beta chains sequenced from one sample in a study of tumor-infiltrating lymphocytes in primary liver carcinoma. Unsorted bulk tissue, about 19-32 mg of it, served as the source for co-extraction of RNA and DNA. The investigators made TCR beta cDNA from approximately 0.5 ug total RNA, using a constant-region primer. Slightly modified ARM-PCR served as the procedure for the TCR beta libraries. These libraries came from three rounds of nested multiplex PCR. The opening two PCR rounds, around 11 cycles each, paired TRBV1-TRBV30 forward primers with a C-beta reverse primer. Using its own MiXCR run on the multiplex PCR reads, TCRdb lists one record per CDR3 protein. The sample includes roughly 53,000 distinct CDR3 sequences, around three quarters seen only once; the top ten take around 23%. The sample was liver tumor tissue from sampling region 2. Specified subset: tumor region T2, inferior pole. These receptors were taken from a man aged 35 to 55 with primary liver carcinoma and hepatitis B virus infection.

Details on this clonotype: At one end the junction does not follow the germline gene, possibly because of a read error. The rearrangement uses TRBV5-4 and TRBJ2-3; 12 bases map to TRBD2. Germline V gives CDR1 SGHNT, CDR2 YYREEE (reference sequence). The CDR3 is 19 residues long. The CDR3: CASSQAELAGGPKFDMQYF. The CDR3 DNA reads as TGTGCCAGCAGCCAGGCGGAACTAGCGGGAGGACCTAAATTTGATATGCAGTATTTT.

This clonotype was seen once. At one of its ends the junction is not consistent with the germline gene, which may arise from a read error. The chain recombines TRBV5-4 with TRBJ2-1, with 11 nucleotides matching TRBD2. The CDR3 runs to 15 residues. Looked up from germline, CDR1 is SGHNT and CDR2 is YYREEE (reference sequence). The CDR3 DNA reads as TGTACCAGCAGCGATCGACTAGCGGGATGCAATGAGCAGTTCTTC. It translates to CTSSDRLAGCNEQFF.

Turning to this clonotype: Germline is not matched at one junction end, which may reflect a read error. The V and J genes are TRBV4-1 and TRBJ2-7; D may be TRBD2 (6 bases). CDR3 length: 15 residues. CDR1 is MGHRA and CDR2 is YSYEKL in the germline V gene. CDR3 amino acids: CASRQERDCRYEQYF. For the CDR3, the DNA is TGCGCCAGCAGGCAAGAAAGGGACTGTAGGTACGAGCAGTATTTC.

On this clonotype: Compared with germline, one end of the junction differs, possibly owing to a read error. The chain joins TRBV5-1 to TRBJ2-1; the D gene could be TRBD1 or TRBD2 (6 bases each). Germline V lookup: CDR1 SGHRS, CDR2 YFSETQ. The CDR3 covers 15 residues. In DNA, the CDR3 is TGCGCCAACAGCTTGGAGGGGGTACTCTACAATGAGCAGCTCTTC. This gives the protein CANSLEGVLYNEQLF.

As for this clonotype: An end of the junction does not agree with germline; a read error may underlie this. The chain employs TRBV7-9 and TRBJ2-7; 7 bases match TRBD1. The CDR3 totals 15 residues. From germline, CDR1 is SEHNR and CDR2 FQNEAQ (reference sequence). CDR3 in amino acids: CASSLTGVASYKQYF. The CDR3, as DNA: TGTGCCAGCAGCCTTACAGGGGTGGCCAGCTACAAGCAGTACTTC.

The V and J genes are TRBV7-8 and TRBJ2-2; a weak D match, TRBD2 (6 bases). V shed 9 bases and J shed 5 bases, with 19 bases lying between them. CDR3 length equals 15 residues. Germline values: CDR1 SGHVS, CDR2 FQNEAQ. The CDR3 nucleotides read TGTGCCAGGAGCGACGGACAAGCGGGTACCGGGGAGCTGTTTTTT. Amino acid sequence: CARSDGQAGTGELFF.

This clonotype was detected ten times or more. The chain employs TRBV10-3 and TRBJ1-5; 8 bases agree with TRBD1. Germline CDR1 and CDR2: ENHRY and SYGVKD. This CDR3 comprises 15 residues. The J segment lost 2 bases and the V segment lost 3 bases, leaving 3 bases of the junction unmatched. The CDR3 is CAISDPDRGNQPQHF. CDR3 in DNA: TGTGCCATCAGTGACCCGGACAGGGGCAATCAGCCCCAGCATTTT.

This clonotype was recorded many times. The chain recombines TRBV29-1 with TRBJ1-2, with 7 positions matching TRBD1. This CDR3 contains 13 residues. V trimming: 7 bases; J trimming: 2 bases; junction bases outside the gene matches: 7. Per germline, CDR1 SQVTM and CDR2 ANQGSEA. The CDR3 nucleotides read TGCAGCGCCCTAATGACAGGGAACTATGGCTACACCTTC. Its protein is CSALMTGNYGYTF.

This clonotype was seen only once. Mismatch with germline at one junction end may stem from a read error. The V call is TRBV13, the J call TRBJ2-1; maybe TRBD2 (6 bases). Germline assignment: CDR1 PRHDT and CDR2 FYEKMQ (reference sequence). The CDR3 is made up of 11 amino acids. The CDR3 DNA reads TGCGCCAGCAGCTCAAGGGACTTGCAGTTCTTC. Translated: CASSSRDLQFF.

Regarding this clonotype: Germline and junction disagree at one end, which may indicate a read error. The rearrangement uses TRBV20-1 and TRBJ2-5; TRBD2 aligns across 12 bases. Germline V gene sequence: CDR1 DFQATT, CDR2 SNEGSKA (reference sequence). The CDR3 loop spans 15 amino acids. In nucleotides, the CDR3 is TGCGGTGCTCTCCGGACTAGCGGGGCTCAAGAGACCCAGTACTTC. Encoded protein: CGALRTSGAQETQYF.